This TCR beta chain is drawn from a study of Graves' ophthalmopathy and Graves' hyperthyroidism. Study results and caveats: Blood repertoires reportedly contained most expanded thyroid clonotypes above 0.001 frequency.

Presentation of ophthalmopathy in the donors involved moderate-to-severe activity, CAS ≥3, NOSPECS ≥4 and a duration under 3 months. This CDR3 spans 14 amino acids. CDR1 and CDR2 from the germline V gene are GTSNPN and SVGIG (reference sequence). Trimming removed 0 bases from V and 1 base from J, with 9 bases in between. The TCR beta CDR3 regions underwent amplification from RNA transcripts. HTBI primers served in a first-round RT-PCR, which a second-round multiplex PCR followed. TCRdb passed the multiplex PCR reads through MiXCR, listing each CDR3 protein once. The table shows 600,000 to 950,000 distinct CDR3 sequences, with roughly 40% occurring only once. Points on this clonotype: Its target is not known.

The source material was peripheral blood. The chain combines TRBV30 with TRBJ1-1; D is undetermined. This sequence was found in an adult man with Graves' ophthalmopathy. Here the CDR3 reads CAWSVDPGNTEAFF. DNA for the CDR3: TGTGCCTGGAGTGTAGACCCGGGGAACACTGAAGCTTTCTTT.